These 5 T cell receptor beta chains were all obtained from the same sample, sequenced in a study of identical twins. A single record per CDR3 protein comes from TCRdb applying MiXCR to the 5' RACE reads. The sample shows roughly 230,000 distinct CDR3 sequences, about 9% of them seen only once. The data were also submitted as part of a second study, on yellow fever vaccine responses in identical twins.

The specimen was CD8+ T cells sorted from blood. Receptor source: a woman aged 18-35 years in good health.

This clonotype occurred a few times. The chain combines TRBV5-1 with TRBJ2-1; TRBD1 matches 8 bases. J gave up 10 bases and V 4 bases, and 10 bases lay outside the gene matches. The CDR3 extends over 14 amino acids. Germline V lookup: CDR1 SGHRS, CDR2 YFSETQ. The DNA of the CDR3 is TGCGCCAGCAGCCCCGGACAGGGTAGCCGGGAGCAGTTCTTC. Protein product: CASSPGQGSREQFF.

This chain links TRBV4-3 with TRBJ2-5; 9 bases match TRBD1. The V segment lost 3 bases and the J segment 3 bases; nucleotides outside the gene matches: 8. Germline CDR1 LGHNA, CDR2 YSLEER. CDR3 size: 16 residues. CDR3 region: CASSHLPGQGKETQYF. DNA for the CDR3: TGCGCCAGCAGCCACCTCCCGGGACAGGGAAAAGAGACCCAGTACTTC.

This clonotype was counted a few times. V usage is TRBV2 and J usage is TRBJ1-3; a weak D match, TRBD1 (6 bases). This CDR3 comprises 16 residues. Germline assignment: CDR1 SNHLY and CDR2 FYNNEI. V was cut by 4 bases and J by 4 bases, with 17 bases left in between. As DNA, the CDR3 is TGTGCCAGCAGTGGAACCGGGACAATGTACGGAAACACCATATATTTT. Translation gives CASSGTGTMYGNTIYF.

This clonotype was detected many times. The chain employs TRBV10-3 and TRBJ2-3; D may be TRBD1 or TRBD2 (5 bases each). Germline CDR1 ENHRY, CDR2 SYGVKD. This CDR3 region has 15 residues. V gave up 11 bases and J gave up 5 bases, with 23 bases separating them. The CDR3 nucleotides read TGTGCCTCTGACCTTGGGGACCATCCACAAGATACGCAGTATTTT. This translates into CASDLGDHPQDTQYF.

There are many counts of this clonotype. CDR3 nucleotide sequence: TGTGCCTCGCGGGACATGGTCCCCGAGCAGTACTTC. Its protein product is CASRDMVPEQYF. This sequence joins TRBV28 and TRBJ2-7; either TRBD1 or TRBD2 may supply D (6 bases each). Germline V gene data show CDR1 as MDHEN and CDR2 as SYDVKM. The CDR3 extends over 12 amino acids. V lost 11 bases and J lost 6, with 17 bases in between.